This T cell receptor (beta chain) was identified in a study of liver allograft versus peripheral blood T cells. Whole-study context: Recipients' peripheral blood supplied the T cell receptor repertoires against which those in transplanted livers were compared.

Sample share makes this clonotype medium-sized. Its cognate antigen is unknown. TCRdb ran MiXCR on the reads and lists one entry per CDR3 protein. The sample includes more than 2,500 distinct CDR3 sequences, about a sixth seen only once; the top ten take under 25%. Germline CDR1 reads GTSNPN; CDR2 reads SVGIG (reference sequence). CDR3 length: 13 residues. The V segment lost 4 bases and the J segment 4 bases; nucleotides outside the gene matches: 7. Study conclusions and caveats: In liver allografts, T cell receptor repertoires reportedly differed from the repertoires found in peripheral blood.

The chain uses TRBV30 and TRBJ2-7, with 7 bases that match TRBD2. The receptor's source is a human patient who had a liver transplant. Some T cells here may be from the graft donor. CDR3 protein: CAWNGGRGYEQYF. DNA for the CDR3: TGTGCCTGGAATGGAGGGAGGGGATACGAGCAGTACTTC.